This T cell receptor (beta chain) was recorded in a study of a mutant IDH1 vaccine in newly diagnosed glioma. V was cut by 3 bases and J by 1 base, with 9 bases left in between. This CDR3 spans 14 amino acids. Germline CDR1 reads MDHEN; CDR2 reads SYDVKM. Time point: week 5, during vaccination. Topical imiquimod accompanied each vaccine dose, which consisted of 300 ug of mutant IDH1 20-mer peptide. This clone was seen a single time. The antigen remains undetermined. Sequencing used immunoSEQ multiplex PCR; TCRdb keeps in-frame clones, though not all of them. The sample includes about 40,000 clones, 90% to 95% of them seen just once.

The material was PBMCs, obtained from a glioma patient whose treatment included an IDH1 peptide vaccine. The source of this sequence is a man aged 45-65 years with glioma. This chain connects TRBV28 to TRBJ1-2, with D possibly being TRBD1 (6 bases). CDR3 coding DNA: TGTGCCAGCAGTTTTGCAGGGGATAACTATGGCTACACCTTC. Translated: CASSFAGDNYGYTF.